The TCR beta chain under discussion was sequenced for a study of T cells expressing NK-cell markers. Regarding this clonotype: Its target is unknown.

CDR3 length equals 16 residues. The germline V gene has CDR1 MGHRA and CDR2 YSYEKL. TCRdb reprocessed the 5' RACE reads and stores each CDR3 protein as one record, lacking DNA. The ten top clones account for over 1.1%, within a sample of fewer than 550,000 distinct CDR3 sequences. Study-wide results and limits: In several donors, dominant clonotypes made up about 25-60.1% of CD3+CD56-NKG2C+ cells. HCMV specificity was not established for the expanded NKG2C+ T cell clones.

The source of this sequence is a woman between 45 and 65 years old in good health. The sample was blood T cells: a sorted CD56 or NKG2C T cell subset, CD4+ or CD8+ T cells, or bulk PBMC T cells (not recorded which). The chain has TRBV4-1 and TRBJ1-1; TCRdb returns TRBD1, unconfirmable since there is no DNA. CDR3 protein: CASSQDRGLMRGEAFF.